These T cell receptor beta chains were read from a single sample in a study of blood T cells in healthy people across ages. Each CDR3 protein is one row after TCRdb ran MiXCR on the 5' RACE reads. Among 1.5 million to 2 million distinct CDR3 sequences listed, approximately 28% were seen once. The sequenced material came from blood. All receptors derive from a woman younger than 45 in good health. CDR3s include the opening cysteine and the closing phenylalanine or tryptophan. The order of the fields is J gene, clone size, V gene, CDR3 protein. Expanded clones are given a class, and other clones once, few, many or no size at all.

j_call: TRBJ2-7; clone_size: few; v_call: TRBV20-1; cdr3_aa: CSARTGPVGQYF
j_call: TRBJ2-7; clone_size: .; v_call: TRBV27; cdr3_aa: CASSFWTGGVYEQYF
j_call: TRBJ2-1; clone_size: once; v_call: TRBV6-5; cdr3_aa: CASSYGLAGSEQFF
j_call: TRBJ2-5; clone_size: .; v_call: TRBV5-1; cdr3_aa: CASSRQGVGQETQYF
j_call: TRBJ2-1; clone_size: .; v_call: TRBV4-1; cdr3_aa: CASSQVAGQGPPRDEQFF
j_call: TRBJ2-6; clone_size: many; v_call: TRBV7-2; cdr3_aa: CASSLWGGGGANVLTF
j_call: TRBJ1-2; clone_size: many; v_call: TRBV29-1; cdr3_aa: CSVSTGNNYGYTF
j_call: TRBJ2-7; clone_size: many; v_call: TRBV6-5; cdr3_aa: CASSSYRGPYEQYF
j_call: TRBJ2-1; clone_size: many; v_call: TRBV7-6; cdr3_aa: CASSLDVRGAYNEQFF
j_call: TRBJ2-3; clone_size: many; v_call: TRBV7-6; cdr3_aa: CASSLSRSTSTDTQYF
j_call: TRBJ2-1; clone_size: .; v_call: TRBV7-9; cdr3_aa: CASSLDGTTNEQFF
j_call: TRBJ2-5; clone_size: .; v_call: TRBV9; cdr3_aa: CASSVDGTVQETQYF
j_call: TRBJ2-1; clone_size: many; v_call: TRBV29-1; cdr3_aa: CSVERGPLYSDEQFF
j_call: TRBJ2-1; clone_size: .; v_call: TRBV5-1; cdr3_aa: CASSGTSTDEQFF
j_call: TRBJ2-6; clone_size: many; v_call: TRBV7-2; cdr3_aa: CASSRDGANVLTF